The present T cell receptor beta chain was sequenced within a study of T cells after yellow fever vaccination. Findings of the study overall: Clonotypes appearing in both CD4 and CD8 compartments existed, and their share was small. A large majority of primary-vaccination clones showed up again after the booster (just under 97% CD4, 88% CD8). Repertoires obtained by FACS sorting could include abundant clonotypes that entered as contaminants from the bulk population.

CDR3 length equals 12 residues. CDR1 is SNHLY, CDR2 FYNNEI, per germline. Trimming pared 8 bases from V and 0 bases from J, leaving 7 bases between. From the 5' RACE reads, TCRdb called clonotypes with MiXCR, one entry per CDR3 protein. The repertoire consists of about 330,000 distinct CDR3 sequences, with less than 9.5% occurring once and the leading ten covering 15% to 20%. Comments on this clonotype: Its antigen is undetermined.

The V call is TRBV2, the J call TRBJ2-5, with a possible D match to TRBD2 (6 bases). This TCR derives from a man aged 18 to 29 who received the YFV17D yellow fever vaccine. The sample was PBMCs, taken 35 to 50 days after the first yellow fever vaccination. Here the CDR3 DNA reads TGTGCCAGCGGGGGGAACCAAGAGACCCAGTACTTC. Translated, it gives CASGGNQETQYF.